This T cell receptor (beta chain) appears in the sequencing data of a study of T cell responses to AZD1222 COVID-19 vaccine (dated by TCRdb to the early 2020s). For the wider study: A total of approximately 240 trial participants underwent TCR sequencing, of whom roughly 210 received two doses of AZD1222 and about 25 received two doses of the MenACWY control vaccine. Enrollment into the trials was organized by age into subgroups of 18-55, 56-69 and 70-plus years, and those subgroups contained roughly 160, 29 and 62 TCR-sequenced participants, respectively. The investigation overall reported the following: Most participants were white British and females outnumbered males, and the authors suggested that clonal diversity may have been underestimated. Conclusions about previously exposed vaccinees are limited, since just six or seven AZD1222 recipients were seropositive for SARS-CoV-2 at baseline. In the small 56-69-year group, the increase in depth fell short of significance, most likely because of low power. Vaccine-associated CD4 TCRs spanned the whole spike protein, with dominant responses in regions 160-218 and 743-854. Because no day 14 peak-response samples were available, the repertoires could be characterized only after the peak T cell response. Nearly half of unique spike-specific TCRs reportedly recognized epitopes outside regions mutated in the B.1.351 and B.1.1.7 variants. A significant rise in spike-specific TCR breadth and depth was observed after two AZD1222 doses relative to day 0 and relative to MenACWY recipients.

The CDR3 regions of human TCRbeta chains were subjected to immunosequencing. The original methods were these. TCRs in the repertoires were compared against a reference library of SARS-CoV-2-specific TCRs that had been generated with the MIRA antigen-specificity platform. Breadth meant the fraction of unique TCRs that were SARS-CoV-2-associated, whereas depth meant the fraction of total T cells that were SARS-CoV-2-associated. Using the MIRA data, every spike-specific TCR was mapped to the spike region that the TCR reacted to and assigned to either a CD4 or a CD8 class. Log10-transformed breadth and depth values were compared by one-way ANOVA with Sidak's multiple comparisons tests. The table comes from immuneACCESS by way of TCRdb, which keeps in-frame sequences with V and J called. Part of the clones is missing from these tables; in studies checked, under half for an unresolved V gene and the rest for unknown reasons. That table supplies the V and J calls and clone size; D and trimming were determined from the DNA. The sample table shows some 130,000 clones, and around 90% are seen once. Together, the top ten hold 15% to 20% of the sample.

The germline V gene yields SNHLY for CDR1 and FYNNEI for CDR2. Measured from the cysteine to the phenylalanine, the CDR3 is 15 residues long. Left in the record is the CDR3 DNA by itself, 45 bases read in frame from the first base. The germline V and J ends show losses of 7 bases and 0 bases respectively, and no gene match explains 8 bases of the junction. For this clone: Its specific antigen is unknown. No quality values exist for individual bases; no much larger clone is one base distant.

The time point label, as the study defines it: baseline before first vaccination. The label giving this sample's treatment or condition can be read as: meningococcal conjugate vaccine given as trial control. The vaccinee samples were drawn from two UK trials, COV001 and COV002, one of which was a single-blind randomized controlled phase 2/3 trial testing AZD1222 (ChAdOx1 nCoV-19) in healthy adults. For TCRbeta chain sequencing, PBMC samples from trial participants were taken at day 0 and at day 28 after the second dose. The sequence links TRBV2 to TRBJ1-1; 7 central nucleotides agree with TRBD1. The specimen was peripheral blood, collected on day 0 of MenACWY control vaccination. The clonotype originates from an adult in good health. The base sequence is TGTGCCAGCAAAAGGACAGGAGACATGAACACTGAAGCTTTCTTT. This codes for CASKRTGDMNTEAFF.